These 2 T cell receptor beta chains originate from one sample sequenced in a study of blood T cell repertoires in COVID-19. Method: immunoSEQ multiplex PCR; TCRdb's copy keeps in-frame clones and lacks some. The table records more than 200,000 clones, more than 75% of them present only once. Input material: peripheral blood. The receptors were sampled from an elderly man with acute or convalescent COVID-19.

V usage is TRBV6-5 and J usage is TRBJ2-3, with TRBD2 matching 9 bases. The trim removed 7 bases at V and 6 bases at J, leaving 5 bases unmatched. In germline, CDR1 is MNHEY, CDR2 SVGAGI. The CDR3 is made up of 13 amino acids. The CDR3 protein is CASILAGTDTQYF. CDR3 nucleotides: TGTGCCAGCATACTAGCGGGTACCGATACGCAGTATTTT.

This clone was seen a single time. The chain couples TRBV6-5 to TRBJ2-5; 12 bases line up with TRBD2. Germline V lookup: CDR1 MNHEY, CDR2 SVGAGI. The CDR3 spans 13 residues. V lost 8 bases and J lost 7; bases outside the gene matches: 5. The chain's CDR3 is CASRTSGISTQYF. The CDR3 bases are TGTGCCAGCCGGACTAGCGGGATCTCGACCCAGTACTTC.